Listed below are T cell receptor beta chains from one sample, sequenced in a study of shared clonotypes between healthy human individuals. The assay was immunoSEQ multiplex PCR, and TCRdb's table has in-frame clones only and misses some. Of more than 400,000 clones listed, roughly 95% are singletons. Input material: naive CD4+ T cells sorted from blood. These TCRs come from a woman aged 25 to 45 in good health. CDR3s include the opening cysteine and the closing phenylalanine or tryptophan. Fields, in order: D gene, J gene, V gene, clone size, CDR3 DNA, CDR3 protein. D genes are given only for firm matches. Some rows have no size entry. The others give once, few or many, or a class for an expanded clone.

>-|TRBJ2-3|TRBV28|-
TGTGCCAGCAGTTTAGGGCTAGCACGCGGCACAGATACGCAGTATTTT
CASSLGLARGTDTQYF
>-|TRBJ2-4|TRBV29-1|once
TGCAGCGTTGGGGAGGCAGGGGGGGCCAAAAACATTCAGTACTTC
CSVGEAGGAKNIQYF
>-|TRBJ1-1|TRBV7-9|-
TGTGCCAGCAGCTTAGAGTGGCAGGGTGGGACTGAAGCTTTCTTT
CASSLEWQGGTEAFF
>-|TRBJ2-7|TRBV10-2|-
TGCGCCAGCAGTGACCCGGGACTGGATTCCTACGAGCAGTACTTC
CASSDPGLDSYEQYF
>-|TRBJ2-7|TRBV6-1|-
TGTGCCAGCAGTCTTTCAGCCTACGAGCAGTACTTC
CASSLSAYEQYF
>-|TRBJ1-1|TRBV6-1|-
TGTGCCAGCAGTGAGGGGTTCGAGGGTGCGTTCCCGTTT
CASSEGFEGAFPF
>TRBD2|TRBJ2-1|TRBV2|-
TGTGCCAGCAGTGCTTTGGATAGCGGGAATGAGCAGTTCTTC
CASSALDSGNEQFF
>-|TRBJ2-1|TRBV28|-
TGTGCCAGCAGTCGATATCGTAGCGGACCCAATGAGCAGTTCTTC
CASSRYRSGPNEQFF
>-|TRBJ1-3|TRBV7-6|-
TGTGCCAGCAGCTTAGAGGTTCGCTCTGGAAACACCATATATTTT
CASSLEVRSGNTIYF
>-|TRBJ1-2|TRBV27|-
TGTGCCAGCAGTCCTCGAGGGTATGGCTACACCTTC
CASSPRGYGYTF
>TRBD1|TRBJ1-1|TRBV19|-
TGTGCCAGTAGTGACCCGGGACAGGGGTTTGAGAACACTGAAGCTTTCTTT
CASSDPGQGFENTEAFF
>TRBD2|TRBJ2-3|TRBV5-1|-
TGCGCCAGCAGCTTGCTAGCTAGCGGTCCCACAGATACGCAGTATTTT
CASSLLASGPTDTQYF
>-|TRBJ1-2|TRBV28|-
TGTGCCAGCAGTTCCCATGGACGTGGACCAAACTATGGCTACACCTTC
CASSSHGRGPNYGYTF
>-|TRBJ2-1|TRBV5-1|-
TGCGCCAGCAGCTTAATTGCGGACGTTTACAATGAGCAGTTCTTC
CASSLIADVYNEQFF
>TRBD1|TRBJ1-1|TRBV27|-
TGTGCCAGCAGTTCCCCCCCACCCGGGACAGCGGAAAACACTGAAGCTTTCTTT
CASSSPPPGTAENTEAFF
>-|TRBJ2-5|TRBV6-1|-
TGTGCCACCCACCGGGACCCCGGGGAGACCCAGTACTTC
CATHRDPGETQYF
>TRBD2|TRBJ2-3|TRBV28|once
TGTGCCAGCAGTCCGGGAGGTCTCACAGATACGCAGTATTTT
CASSPGGLTDTQYF
>-|TRBJ1-2|TRBV27|-
TGTGCCAGCAGTCCGAACGGCTACTATGGCTACACCTTC
CASSPNGYYGYTF
>-|TRBJ1-4|TRBV2|-
TGTGCCAGCAGTGAATCAGAGGAAAAACTGTTTTTT
CASSESEEKLFF
>-|TRBJ2-1|TRBV19|-
TGTGCCAGTCGCGGGACAGAGTACAATGAGCAGTTCTTC
CASRGTEYNEQFF
>-|TRBJ1-1|TRBV6-6|-
TGTGCCAGCACCAAAAACAGGGTGATGAACACTGAAGCTTTCTTT
CASTKNRVMNTEAFF
>-|TRBJ2-7|TRBV5-8|-
TGTGCCAGCAGCTTGGCCCGGTCGCAGGTCTCCTACGAGCAGTACTTC
CASSLARSQVSYEQYF
>-|TRBJ2-3|TRBV19|once
TGTGCCAGTAGTACCAAGGAGGGGGGGACAGATACGCAGTATTTT
CASSTKEGGTDTQYF
>TRBD1|TRBJ2-3|TRBV28|-
TGTGCCAGCAGACTACAGGGGAAAGATACGCAGTATTTT
CASRLQGKDTQYF
>TRBD1|TRBJ1-2|TRBV15|-
TGTGCCACCAGCGGAGGGCCGGGACAGGGAGGTACCTTC
CATSGGPGQGGTF
>-|TRBJ2-7|TRBV27|-
TGTGCCAGCAGTTCTCGAAGCCCCGCCTACGAGCAGTACTTC
CASSSRSPAYEQYF
>-|TRBJ1-1|TRBV20-1|-
TGCAGTGCTAAAGGACAGACTGAAGCTTTCTTT
CSAKGQTEAFF
>-|TRBJ1-1|TRBV25-1|-
TGTGCCAGCAGTGGAAGGAACACTGAAGCTTTCTTT
CASSGRNTEAFF